This T cell receptor beta chain derives from a study of blood T cell repertoires in COVID-19. This CDR3 has 18 amino acids. Assay used: immunoSEQ multiplex PCR; TCRdb lists only in-frame clones, some missing. The table lists 200,000 to 300,000 clones, around four fifths of them singletons. This chain uses TRBV21-1 with TRBJ2-7; whether TRBD1, the table's D call, matches the DNA was not checked. TRBV21-1 is a pseudogene segment. Material: peripheral blood. The TCR was taken from a man aged 55 to 70 with acute or convalescent COVID-19. In DNA, the CDR3 is TGTGCCAGCAGCGGCCCGGGACAGAGCTCCCCACTCACCTACGAGCAGTACTTC. It translates to CASSGPGQSSPLTYEQYF.